Listed below are T cell receptor beta chains from one sample, sequenced in a study of human T cells and chemical hapten exposure. One entry per CDR3 protein, called by TCRdb with MiXCR from the RACE reads. This sample has tens of thousands of distinct CDR3 sequences, with 8% to 10% found just once. This specimen consisted of whole blood, obtained in connection with sensitization to the hapten diphenylcyclopropenone (DPC). Receptors originate from a man aged 35 to 55 with alopecia areata. Some clones in this sample may be carry-over from other donors' samples. Both conserved end residues are part of each CDR3. A D gene is named only where the DNA matches it firmly. Size is omitted from some rows. Given values are once, few, many or a class for expanded clones.

j_call clone_size v_call d_call cdr3_aa cdr3_nt
TRBJ2-1 . TRBV6-6 . CASARNNEQFF TGTGCCAGCGCTCGGAACAATGAGCAGTTCTTC
TRBJ1-6 . TRBV28 . CASSFGASPLHF TGTGCCAGCAGTTTCGGGGCTTCACCCCTCCACTTT
TRBJ2-2 . TRBV4-1 . CASSPHLPDGRELFF TGCGCCAGCAGCCCCCACCTACCCGACGGCAGGGAGCTGTTTTTT
TRBJ1-6 . TRBV20-1 . CSARVGYNSPLHF TGCAGTGCTAGAGTAGGGTATAATTCACCCCTCCACTTT
TRBJ2-7 . TRBV28 . CASTLEGTATYEQYF TGTGCCAGCACCTTGGAGGGGACAGCTACCTACGAGCAGTACTTC
TRBJ2-2 . TRBV7-6 TRBD1 CASSSRTGTNTGELFF TGTGCCAGCAGCTCCCGGACAGGGACAAACACCGGGGAGCTGTTTTTT
TRBJ1-1 many TRBV4-2 . CASSQDGGRDLDTEAFF TGTGCCAGCAGCCAAGATGGGGGCAGGGACCTCGACACTGAAGCTTTCTTT
TRBJ2-2 many TRBV6-5 TRBD1 CASSKNRGLGTGELFF TGTGCCAGCAGTAAAAACAGGGGATTGGGCACCGGGGAGCTGTTTTTT
TRBJ2-1 . TRBV7-6 . CASSLAGDDEQFF TGTGCCAGCAGCTTAGCGGGAGATGATGAGCAGTTCTTC
TRBJ2-7 many TRBV19 TRBD1 CASGHPGQTYEQYF TGTGCCAGTGGACATCCGGGACAGACCTACGAGCAGTACTTC